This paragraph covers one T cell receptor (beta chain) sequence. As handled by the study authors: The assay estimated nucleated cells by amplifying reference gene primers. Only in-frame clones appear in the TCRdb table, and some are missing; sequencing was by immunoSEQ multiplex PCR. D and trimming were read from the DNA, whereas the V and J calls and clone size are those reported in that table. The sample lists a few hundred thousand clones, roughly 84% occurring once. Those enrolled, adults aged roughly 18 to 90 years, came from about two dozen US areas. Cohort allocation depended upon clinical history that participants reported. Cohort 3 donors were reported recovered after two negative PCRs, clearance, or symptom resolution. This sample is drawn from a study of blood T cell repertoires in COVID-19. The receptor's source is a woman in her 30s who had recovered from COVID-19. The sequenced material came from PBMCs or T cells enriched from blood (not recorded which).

The DNA of the CDR3 is TGTGCCAGCAGTGGTACAGGGTTTCTAAACTATGGCTACACCTTC. Translating it yields CASSGTGFLNYGYTF. The rearrangement links TRBV6-6 to TRBJ1-2, with D possibly being TRBD1 (6 bases). V lost 5 bases and J 2 bases, leaving 15 bases between the germline ends. CDR3 length: 15 residues. CDR1 MNHNY and CDR2 SVGAGI come from the germline V gene (reference sequence).